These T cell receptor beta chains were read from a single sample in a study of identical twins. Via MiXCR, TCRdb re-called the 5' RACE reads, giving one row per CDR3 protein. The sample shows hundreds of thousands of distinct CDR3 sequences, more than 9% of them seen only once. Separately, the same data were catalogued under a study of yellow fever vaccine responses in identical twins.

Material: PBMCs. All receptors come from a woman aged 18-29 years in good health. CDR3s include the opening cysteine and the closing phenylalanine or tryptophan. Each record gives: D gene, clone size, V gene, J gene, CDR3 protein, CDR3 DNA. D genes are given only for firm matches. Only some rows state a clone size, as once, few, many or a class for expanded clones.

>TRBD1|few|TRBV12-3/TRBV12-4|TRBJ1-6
CASSPGTGGLGNSPLHF
TGTGCCAGCAGTCCCGGGACAGGGGGCTTAGGCAATTCACCCCTCCACTTT
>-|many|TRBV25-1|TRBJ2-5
CASSESQYEETQYF
TGTGCCAGCAGTGAAAGCCAGTATGAGGAGACCCAGTACTTC
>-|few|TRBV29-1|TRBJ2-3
CSVEWGNTKSTDTQYF
TGCAGCGTTGAATGGGGGAATACGAAGAGCACAGATACGCAGTATTTT
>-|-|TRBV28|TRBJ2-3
CATRLGADTQYF
TGTGCCACACGACTAGGGGCCGATACGCAGTATTTT
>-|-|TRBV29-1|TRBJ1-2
CSVSDRTYGYTF
TGCAGCGTCTCTGACAGGACTTATGGCTACACCTTC
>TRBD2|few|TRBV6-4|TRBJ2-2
CASSAGTSDTGELFF
TGTGCCAGCAGTGCCGGGACTAGCGACACCGGGGAGCTGTTTTTT
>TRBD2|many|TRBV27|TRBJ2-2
CASTYGTSLGGELFF
TGTGCCAGCACGTACGGGACTAGCCTTGGCGGGGAGCTGTTTTTT
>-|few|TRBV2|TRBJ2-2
CASSPSNTNTGELFF
TGTGCCAGCAGTCCATCTAACACGAACACCGGGGAGCTGTTTTTT
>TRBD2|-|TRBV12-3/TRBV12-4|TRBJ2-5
CASSPGTSGGARETQYF
TGTGCCAGCAGTCCCGGGACTAGCGGGGGGGCTCGTGAGACCCAGTACTTC
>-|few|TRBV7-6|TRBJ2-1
CASSFVSQYEQFF
TGTGCCAGCAGCTTTGTTAGCCAATATGAGCAGTTCTTC
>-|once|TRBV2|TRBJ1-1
CASSGPQGAMDTEAFF
TGTGCCAGCAGTGGCCCTCAGGGAGCAATGGACACTGAAGCTTTCTTT
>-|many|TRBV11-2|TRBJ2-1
CASSLGRGGPSSYNEQFF
TGTGCCAGCAGCTTAGGGAGAGGGGGGCCGAGCTCCTACAATGAGCAGTTCTTC
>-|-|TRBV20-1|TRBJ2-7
CSAPRAGQSYYEQYF
TGCAGTGCCCCGAGGGCGGGACAGAGCTATTACGAGCAGTACTTC
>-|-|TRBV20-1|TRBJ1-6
CSASYSPLHF
TGCAGTGCTAGTTATTCACCCCTCCACTTT
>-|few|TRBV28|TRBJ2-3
CASNPPGTDTQYF
TGTGCCAGCAATCCCCCTGGCACAGATACGCAGTATTTT
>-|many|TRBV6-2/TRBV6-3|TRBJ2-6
CASSYSGRGIQRDSGANVLTF
TGTGCCAGCAGTTATTCCGGACGGGGAATACAGAGAGACTCTGGGGCCAACGTCCTGACTTTC
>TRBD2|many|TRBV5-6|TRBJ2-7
CASSPWLLAPGYEQYF
TGTGCCAGCAGCCCATGGCTACTAGCGCCGGGGTACGAGCAGTACTTC
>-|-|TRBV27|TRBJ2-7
CASSVGGDYEQYF
TGTGCCAGCAGCGTTGGAGGGGACTACGAGCAGTACTTC
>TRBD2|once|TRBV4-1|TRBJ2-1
CASSQVPGGTYNEQFF
TGCGCCAGCAGCCAAGTTCCCGGGGGGACCTACAATGAGCAGTTCTTC
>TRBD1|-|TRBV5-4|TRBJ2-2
CARGLRQGTGELFF
TGTGCCAGGGGCCTGAGACAGGGGACCGGGGAGCTGTTTTTT
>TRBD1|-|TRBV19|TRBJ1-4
CASSVPGQAYEKLFF
TGTGCCAGTAGTGTCCCGGGACAGGCTTATGAAAAACTGTTTTTT
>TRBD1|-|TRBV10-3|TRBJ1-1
CAISGTGRNTEAFF
TGTGCCATCAGTGGGACAGGGAGGAACACTGAAGCTTTCTTT
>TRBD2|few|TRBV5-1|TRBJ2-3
CASSREGSGSTDTQYF
TGCGCCAGCAGCCGGGAGGGTAGCGGGAGCACAGATACGCAGTATTTT
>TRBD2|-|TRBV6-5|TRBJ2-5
CASSYGPSGETQYF
TGTGCCAGCAGTTACGGGCCTAGCGGAGAGACCCAGTACTTC
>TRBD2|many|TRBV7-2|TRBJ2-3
CASSLGLAGGVDTQYF
TGTGCCAGCAGCCTCGGACTAGCGGGAGGGGTAGATACGCAGTATTTT
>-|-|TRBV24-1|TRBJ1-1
CATSVKDKPNTEAFF
TGTGCCACCAGTGTCAAAGACAAACCTAACACTGAAGCTTTCTTT
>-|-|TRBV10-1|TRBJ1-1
CASSGGGRWTEAFF
TGCGCCAGCAGTGGGGGAGGGAGGTGGACTGAAGCTTTCTTT
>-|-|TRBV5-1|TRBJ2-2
CASSLVVQSTNTGELFF
TGCGCCAGCAGCTTGGTCGTGCAAAGCACGAACACCGGGGAGCTGTTTTTT
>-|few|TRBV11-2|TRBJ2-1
CASSLGFPGWGSYNEQFF
TGTGCCAGCAGCTTAGGATTTCCCGGATGGGGCTCCTACAATGAGCAGTTCTTC
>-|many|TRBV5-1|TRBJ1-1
CASSLVWGETPFF
TGCGCCAGCAGCTTGGTTTGGGGAGAAACCCCTTTCTTT
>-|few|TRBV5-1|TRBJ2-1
CASTQEGENYNEQFF
TGCGCCAGCACCCAGGAGGGGGAGAACTACAATGAGCAGTTCTTC
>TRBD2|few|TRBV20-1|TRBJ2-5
CSARLAGQETQYF
TGCAGTGCTAGACTAGCGGGCCAAGAGACCCAGTACTTC
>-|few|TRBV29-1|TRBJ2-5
CSVEISVGKETQYF
TGCAGCGTTGAAATTAGCGTCGGAAAAGAGACCCAGTACTTC
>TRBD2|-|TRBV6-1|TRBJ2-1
CASRAGGPINEQFF
TGTGCCAGCAGAGCGGGGGGGCCGATAAATGAGCAGTTCTTC
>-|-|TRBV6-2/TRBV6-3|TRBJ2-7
CASGGGGQYEQYF
TGTGCCAGCGGTGGGGGGGGACAATACGAGCAGTACTTC
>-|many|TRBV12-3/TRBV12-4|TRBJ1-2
CASSLTGSYGYTF
TGTGCCAGCAGTTTAACAGGGTCCTATGGCTACACCTTC
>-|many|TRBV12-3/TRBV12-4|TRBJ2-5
CASTWQQGWETQYF
TGTGCCAGCACCTGGCAACAGGGTTGGGAGACCCAGTACTTC
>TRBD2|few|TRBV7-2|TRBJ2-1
CASSLRTSRVDEQFF
TGTGCCAGCAGCTTACGGACTAGCAGGGTCGATGAGCAGTTCTTC
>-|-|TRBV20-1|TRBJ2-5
CSARDIQETQYF
TGCAGTGCTAGGGACATTCAAGAGACCCAGTACTTC
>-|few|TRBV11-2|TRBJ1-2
CASSLVGRVNYGYTF
TGTGCCAGCAGCTTAGTGGGCAGGGTGAACTATGGCTACACCTTC
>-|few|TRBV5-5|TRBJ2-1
CASSEDIQSYNEQFF
TGTGCCAGCAGCGAGGACATTCAGTCCTACAATGAGCAGTTCTTC
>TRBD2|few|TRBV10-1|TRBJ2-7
CASSEFGSGRPYEQYF
TGCGCCAGCAGTGAGTTCGGTAGCGGGAGGCCTTACGAGCAGTACTTC
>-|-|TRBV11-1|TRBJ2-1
CASSKTDNEQFF
TGTGCCAGCAGCAAGACAGACAATGAGCAGTTCTTC
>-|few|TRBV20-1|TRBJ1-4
CSARPGRSINEKLFF
TGCAGTGCTAGACCTGGACGATCTATTAATGAAAAACTGTTTTTT
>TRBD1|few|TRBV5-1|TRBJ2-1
CASSHRGPEVNEQFF
TGCGCCAGCAGCCACAGGGGGCCTGAGGTCAATGAGCAGTTCTTC
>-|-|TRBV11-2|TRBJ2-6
CASSLLQGSGANVLTF
TGTGCCAGCAGCTTACTTCAGGGATCTGGGGCCAACGTCCTGACTTTC
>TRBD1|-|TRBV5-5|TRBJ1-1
CASSQDRGLDTEAFF
TGTGCCAGCAGCCAAGACAGGGGACTAGACACTGAAGCTTTCTTT
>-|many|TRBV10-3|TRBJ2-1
CAISESQGYEQFF
TGTGCCATCAGTGAGTCGCAGGGCTATGAGCAGTTCTTC
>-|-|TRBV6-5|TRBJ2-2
CASSYQGPPNAGELFF
TGTGCCAGCAGTTACCAAGGACCCCCGAACGCCGGGGAGCTGTTTTTT
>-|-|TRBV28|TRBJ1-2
CASSFPGTTQGGYTF
TGTGCCAGCAGTTTCCCTGGAACAACGCAGGGAGGCTACACCTTC
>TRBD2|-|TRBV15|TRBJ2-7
CATSLSGSWYEQYF
TGTGCCACCAGCCTTAGCGGGAGTTGGTACGAGCAGTACTTC
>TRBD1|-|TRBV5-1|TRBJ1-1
CASSDPGQGPFSEAFF
TGCGCCAGTAGCGACCCGGGACAGGGGCCTTTTTCTGAAGCTTTCTTT
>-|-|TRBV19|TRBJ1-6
CASSIGQDNSPLHF
TGTGCCAGTAGTATCGGCCAGGATAATTCACCCCTCCACTTT
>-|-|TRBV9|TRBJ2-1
CASSVVPGTVSYNEQFF
TGTGCCAGCAGCGTAGTTCCAGGGACGGTCTCCTACAATGAGCAGTTCTTC
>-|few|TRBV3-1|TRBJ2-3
CASSQEALGVQYF
TGTGCCAGCAGCCAAGAGGCCCTTGGCGTGCAGTATTTT
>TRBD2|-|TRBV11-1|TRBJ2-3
CASSRGAGYINSTDTQYF
TGTGCCAGCAGCCGGGGAGCGGGGTACATCAATAGCACAGATACGCAGTATTTT
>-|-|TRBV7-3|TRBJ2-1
CASSLSGSLNEQFF
TGTGCCAGCAGCTTAAGTGGTAGCCTCAATGAGCAGTTCTTC